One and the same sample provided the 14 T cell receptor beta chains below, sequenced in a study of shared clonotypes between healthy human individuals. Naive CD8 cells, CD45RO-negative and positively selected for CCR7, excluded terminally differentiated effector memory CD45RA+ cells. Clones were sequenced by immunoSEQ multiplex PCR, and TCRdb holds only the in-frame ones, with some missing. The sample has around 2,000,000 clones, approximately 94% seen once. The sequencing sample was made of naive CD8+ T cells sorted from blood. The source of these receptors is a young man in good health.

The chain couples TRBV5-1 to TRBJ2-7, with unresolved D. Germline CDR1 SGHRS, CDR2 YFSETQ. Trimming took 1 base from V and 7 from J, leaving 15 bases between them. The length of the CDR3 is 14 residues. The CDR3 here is CASSLSIMAAEQYF. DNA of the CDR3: TGCGCCAGCAGCTTGTCTATTATGGCGGCAGAGCAGTACTTC.

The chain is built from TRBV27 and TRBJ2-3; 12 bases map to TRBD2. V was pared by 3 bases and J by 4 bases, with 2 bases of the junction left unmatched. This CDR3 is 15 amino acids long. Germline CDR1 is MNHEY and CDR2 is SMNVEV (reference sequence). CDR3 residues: CASSLGLAGADTQYF. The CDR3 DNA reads TGTGCCAGCAGTTTGGGACTAGCGGGCGCAGATACGCAGTATTTT.

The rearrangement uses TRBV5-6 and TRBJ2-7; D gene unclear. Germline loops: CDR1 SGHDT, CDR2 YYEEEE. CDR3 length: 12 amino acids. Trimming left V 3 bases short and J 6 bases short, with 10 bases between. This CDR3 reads CASSSLWGEQYF. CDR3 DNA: TGTGCCAGCAGCTCCCTTTGGGGCGAGCAGTACTTC.

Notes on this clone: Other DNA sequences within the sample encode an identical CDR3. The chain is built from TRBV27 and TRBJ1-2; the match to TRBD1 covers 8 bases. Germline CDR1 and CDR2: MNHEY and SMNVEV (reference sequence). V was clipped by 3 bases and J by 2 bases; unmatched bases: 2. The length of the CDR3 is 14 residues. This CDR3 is CASSFTGGNYGYTF. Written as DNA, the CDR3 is TGTGCCAGCAGTTTCACAGGGGGAAACTATGGCTACACCTTC.

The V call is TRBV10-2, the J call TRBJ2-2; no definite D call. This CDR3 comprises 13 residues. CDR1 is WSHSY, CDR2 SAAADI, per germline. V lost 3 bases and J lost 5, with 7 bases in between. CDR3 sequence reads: CASSEIVTGELFF. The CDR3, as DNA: TGCGCCAGCAGTGAAATAGTAACCGGGGAGCTGTTTTTT.

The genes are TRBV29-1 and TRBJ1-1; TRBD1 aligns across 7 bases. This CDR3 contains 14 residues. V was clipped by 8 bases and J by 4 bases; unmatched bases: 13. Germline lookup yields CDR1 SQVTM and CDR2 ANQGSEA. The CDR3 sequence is CSPDQGDIRTEAFF. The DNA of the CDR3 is TGCAGCCCTGACCAGGGGGATATCCGCACTGAAGCTTTCTTT.

In DNA form, the CDR3 reads TGTGCCAGCAGCTTGTTTCAGGGTTACGAGCAGTACTTC. Protein sequence: CASSLFQGYEQYF. The chain recombines TRBV5-5 with TRBJ2-7; tentatively, D is TRBD1 (5 bases). The V gene's germline CDR1 is SGHKS and CDR2 YYEKEE (reference sequence). The CDR3 length is 13 residues. Trimming pared 1 base from V and 4 bases from J, leaving 9 bases between. The full variable domain, with the rest looked up from reference TRBV5-5 and TRBJ2-7, is DAGVTQSPTHLIKTRGQQVTLRCSPISGHKSVSWYQQVLGQGPQFIFQYYEKEERGRGNFPDRFSARQFPNYSSELNVNALLLGDSALYLCASSLFQGYEQYFGPGTRLTVT.

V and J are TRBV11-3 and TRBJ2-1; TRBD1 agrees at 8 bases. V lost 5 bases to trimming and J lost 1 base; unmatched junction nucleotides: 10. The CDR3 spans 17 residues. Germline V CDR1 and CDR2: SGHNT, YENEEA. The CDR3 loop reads CASSPGGPRASYNEQFF. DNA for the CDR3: TGTGCCAGCAGCCCAGGGGGCCCACGAGCTTCCTACAATGAGCAGTTCTTC.

The CDR3, as DNA: TGTGCCAGTAGTAGGTTTGCTAGCGGAGACAATGAGCAGTTCTTC. Translated, it gives CASSRFASGDNEQFF. The chain employs TRBV19 and TRBJ2-1, with 7 nucleotides matching TRBD2. The J segment lost 5 bases and the V segment lost 4 bases, leaving 8 bases of the junction unmatched. The CDR3 loop spans 15 amino acids. Germline lookup yields CDR1 LNHDA and CDR2 SQIVND (reference sequence).

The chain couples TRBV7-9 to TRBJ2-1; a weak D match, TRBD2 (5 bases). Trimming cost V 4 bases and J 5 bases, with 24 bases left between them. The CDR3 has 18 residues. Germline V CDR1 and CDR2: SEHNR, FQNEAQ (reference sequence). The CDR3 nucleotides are TGTGCCAGCAGCTCAACACTACCTCCTAGCCCAGATGACAATGAGCAGTTCTTC. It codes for CASSSTLPPSPDDNEQFF.

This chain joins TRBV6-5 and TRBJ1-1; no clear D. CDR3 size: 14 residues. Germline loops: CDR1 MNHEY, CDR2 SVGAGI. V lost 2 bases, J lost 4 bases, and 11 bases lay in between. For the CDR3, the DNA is TGTGCCAGCAGTTACGGGAGCGGACCCACTGAAGCTTTCTTT. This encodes CASSYGSGPTEAFF.

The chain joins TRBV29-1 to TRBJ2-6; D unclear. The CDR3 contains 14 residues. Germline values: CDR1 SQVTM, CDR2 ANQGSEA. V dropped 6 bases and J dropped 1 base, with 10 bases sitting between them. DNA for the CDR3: TGCAGCGTGTCCTATTTTTCTGGGGCCAACGTCCTGACTTTC. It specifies CSVSYFSGANVLTF.

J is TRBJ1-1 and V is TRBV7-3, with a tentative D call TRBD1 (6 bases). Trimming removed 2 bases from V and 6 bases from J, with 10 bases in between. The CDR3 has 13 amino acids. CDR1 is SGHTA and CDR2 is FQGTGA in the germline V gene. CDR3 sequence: CASSLQGSAEAFF. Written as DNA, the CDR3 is TGTGCCAGCAGCTTACAGGGGAGCGCTGAAGCTTTCTTT. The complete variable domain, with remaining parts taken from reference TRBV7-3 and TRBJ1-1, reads GAGVSQTPSNKVTEKGKYVELRCDPISGHTALYWYRQSLGQGPEFLIYFQGTGAADDSGLPNDRFFAVRPEGSVSTLKIQRTERGDSAVYLCASSLQGSAEAFFGQGTRLTVV.

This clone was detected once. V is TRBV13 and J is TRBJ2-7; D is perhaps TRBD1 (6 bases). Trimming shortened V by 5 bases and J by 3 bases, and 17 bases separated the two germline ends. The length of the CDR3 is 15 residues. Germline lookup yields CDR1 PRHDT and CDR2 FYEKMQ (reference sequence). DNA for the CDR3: TGTGCCAGCAGCCCTCAGGGGTCCCCCTACTACGAGCAGTACTTC. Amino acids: CASSPQGSPYYEQYF. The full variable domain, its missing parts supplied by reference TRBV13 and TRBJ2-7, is AAGVIQSPRHLIKEKRETATLKCYPIPRHDTVYWYQQGPGQDPQFLISFYEKMQSDKGSIPDRFSAQQFSDYHSELNMSSLELGDSALYFCASSPQGSPYYEQYFGPGTRLTVT.